The 2 T cell receptor beta chains presented below share a single source sample, sequenced in a study of shared clonotypes between healthy human individuals. Sequencing was performed with immunoSEQ multiplex PCR; in TCRdb, only in-frame clones are kept and a portion is missing. This table has 2.3 million or so clones, approximately 95% appearing once. The specimen was naive CD4+ T cells from PBMCs. Documented subset: CD45RA+ positively selected. Receptor source: a man between 18 and 35 years old in good health. Some clones in this sample may be carry-over from other donors' samples.

This sequence joins TRBV19 and TRBJ1-2, with no clear D. CDR3 length: 12 amino acids. V shed 2 bases and J shed 5 bases, with 6 bases lying between them. Germline CDR1 is LNHDA and CDR2 is SQIVND (reference sequence). CDR3 in DNA: TGTGCCAGTAGTATACCGATTTATGGCTACACCTTC. Protein sequence: CASSIPIYGYTF.

In DNA, the CDR3 is TGTGCCAGCCGGGCTGTGAACACTGAAGCTTTCTTT. The encoded protein is CASRAVNTEAFF. This chain links TRBV6-1 with TRBJ1-1; no clear D gene. This CDR3 comprises 12 residues. The V end lost 8 bases, the J end lost 0 bases, and 7 bases lay between the germline ends. The germline V gene encodes CDR1 MNHNS and CDR2 SASEGT.